This passage covers 4 T cell receptor beta chains from one sample sequenced in a study of T cells generated in artificial thymic organoids. TCRalpha and TCRbeta libraries were amplified separately by semi-nested PCR with TRAC or TRBC reverse primers. Each CDR3 protein is one row after TCRdb ran MiXCR on the 5' RACE reads. The top ten hold less than 3.5% of the sample, which has about 2,500 distinct CDR3 sequences, about 10% seen once. Sequencing was carried out using naive CD8+ T cells from the thymus. The subset was: CD3+TCRalphabeta+CD8SP T cells; for blood, CD45RO-CCR7+ naive CD8+ T cells. These receptors were collected from a human donor who gave cord blood stem cells for thymic organoid culture, a cardiac surgery patient who gave postnatal thymus, or a blood donor (not recorded which).

By share, this clonotype counts as medium-sized. The chain links TRBV28 to TRBJ2-5; 14 bases match TRBD2. V lost 6 bases and J lost 5; bases outside the gene matches: 11. The germline V gene encodes CDR1 MDHEN and CDR2 SYDVKM. The CDR3 has 17 residues. The CDR3 nucleotides read TGTGCCAGCAGACTTACCGGGACTAGCGGGGGAAGGGAGACCCAGTACTTC. Translation gives CASRLTGTSGGRETQYF.

This chain joins TRBV15 and TRBJ1-5, with TRBD1 identical over 7 bases. The germline V gene has CDR1 LNHNV and CDR2 YYDKDF (reference sequence). V trimming: 7 bases; J trimming: 7 bases; junction bases outside the gene matches: 10. There are 14 residues in the CDR3. CDR3 coding DNA: TGTGCCACCATTGGATACAGGGGTCGCCAGCCCCAGCATTTT. It yields the protein CATIGYRGRQPQHF. Using reference TRBV15 and TRBJ1-5 for the parts outside the CDR3, the full variable domain is DAMVIQNPRYQVTQFGKPVTLSCSQTLNHNVMYWYQQKSSQAPKLLFHYYDKDFNNEADTPDNFQSRRPNTSFCFLDIRSPGLGDTAMYLCATIGYRGRQPQHFGDGTRLSIL.

The chain links TRBV20-1 to TRBJ2-4, with TRBD2 matching 7 bases. CDR3 length: 19 amino acids. The V gene end was trimmed by 0 bases and the J gene end by 0 bases; junction bases not matched to a gene: 14. Germline-derived CDR1 and CDR2 are DFQATT and SNEGSKA (reference sequence). The CDR3 DNA follows: TGCAGTGCTAGAGATCTCCTAGCGGACTGTTTATTAGCCAAAAACATTCAGTACTTC. Translating it yields CSARDLLADCLLAKNIQYF.

The CDR3 DNA reads as TGTGCCAGCAGTCCGCCAAGAGACAGGGCAACCTACGAGCAGTACGTC. It translates to CASSPPRDRATYEQYV. The chain is built from TRBV27 and TRBJ2-7; 7 bases match TRBD1. The CDR3 has 16 residues. V was pared by 5 bases and J by 2 bases, with 12 bases of the junction left unmatched. CDR1 is MNHEY, CDR2 SMNVEV, per germline (reference sequence).